This TCR beta chain appears in the sequencing data of a study of T cell repertoires in cytomegalovirus infection. Turning to the study itself: Well-studied HLA-B-restricted epitopes and recently identified HLA-C-restricted epitopes of CMV were both used in the study. Study observations and caveats: Identification of carriers of CMV plus the relevant HLA was achieved through cumulative public TCR beta family frequency.

TCRdb reprocessed the reads via MiXCR and lists one record per CDR3 protein. The sample records hundreds of thousands of distinct CDR3 sequences, about 30% being singletons. About this clonotype: No antigen is known for it.

V gave up 4 bases and J gave up 2 bases, with 10 bases separating them. The CDR3 covers 14 residues. Per the germline V gene, CDR1 is SGHTA and CDR2 is FQGNSA. This material consisted of cultured PBMCs, taken from culture after CMV antigen stimulation. The rearrangement links TRBV7-2 to TRBJ2-3; D gene ambiguous. The sequence was obtained from a human donor in good health (CMV status not recorded). Some clones in this sample may be carry-over from other donors' samples. In DNA form, the CDR3 reads TGTGCCAGCAGCTGGGTGACTGACACAGATACGCAGTATTTT. Protein sequence: CASSWVTDTDTQYF.